The TCR beta chain described here comes from a study of blood T cell repertoires in COVID-19. Study overall: The origin of the acute and convalescent COVID-19 samples was the United States, Italy and Spain.

In the source study's methods: The authors estimated nucleated cell counts from reference gene primer amplification. Sequencing used immunoSEQ multiplex PCR; TCRdb keeps in-frame clones, though not all of them. V and J calls and clone size are those listed in that table; D and trimming were worked out from the DNA. The sample lists tens of thousands of clones, over 75% occurring once. Sequenced input: peripheral blood. The clonotype comes from a man aged 60-69 years with acute or convalescent COVID-19.

CDR3 bases: TGCGCCAGCAGCCGGACTAGCGAACCCTACAATGAGCAGTTCTTC. Translating gives CASSRTSEPYNEQFF. The V call is TRBV5-1, the J call TRBJ2-1; 9 bases line up with TRBD2. CDR3 length: 15 amino acids. Trimming at V came to 4 bases and at J to 2 bases, leaving 4 bases not matched to a gene. Germline V gene lookup returns CDR1 SGHRS and CDR2 YFSETQ. Together with reference TRBV5-1 and TRBJ2-1, the CDR3 gives the full variable domain: KAGVTQTPRYLIKTRGQQVTLSCSPISGHRSVSWYQQTPGQGLQFLFEYFSETQRNKGNFPGRFSGRQFSNSRSEMNVSTLELGDSALYLCASSRTSEPYNEQFFGPGTRLTVL.